The 4 T cell receptor beta chains reported below all come from one sample, sequenced in a study of post-analysis software for immune sequencing data. General study results and limits: Controls had lower frequencies than patients of about five TRBV segments, which included TRBV5-6, TRBV5-1 and TRBV20-1.

cDNA libraries for TCR beta contained unique molecular identifiers. TCRdb passed the PCR reads through MiXCR, listing each CDR3 protein once. Of about 540,000 distinct CDR3 sequences listed, approximately 34% are singletons. Their antigen targets remain unknown. The sample consisted of blood. These receptors were collected from a girl aged 2-17 years with multiple sclerosis.

This clonotype appeared a few times. This rearrangement joins TRBV15 to TRBJ2-1, with a weak D call TRBD2 (6 bases). CDR3 size: 17 residues. The V end lost 5 bases, the J end lost 0 bases, and 17 bases lay between the germline ends. Germline-derived CDR1 and CDR2 are LNHNV and YYDKDF (reference sequence). The CDR3 loop reads CATSSGAGFSSYNEQFF. The CDR3 DNA reads as TGTGCCACCAGCTCGGGAGCGGGCTTTAGCTCCTACAATGAGCAGTTCTTC.

This clonotype showed up many times. The V gene is TRBV6-1, the J gene TRBJ2-5; D uncertain. The V and J ends lost 3 bases and 2 bases respectively, with 13 bases between them. Germline CDR1 MNHNS, CDR2 SASEGT. The CDR3 contains 15 residues. The CDR3 DNA sequence: TGTGCCAGCAGTGACGGCAGTACTCTTCAAGAGACCCAGTACTTC. Its translation is CASSDGSTLQETQYF.

This chain joins TRBV30 and TRBJ2-5, with 8 nucleotides matching TRBD2. V trimming: 4 bases; J trimming: 4 bases; junction bases outside the gene matches: 8. The CDR3 spans 14 residues. Germline CDR1 reads GTSNPN; CDR2 reads SVGIG (reference sequence). The chain's CDR3 is CAWITGLAGETQYF. CDR3 in DNA: TGTGCCTGGATCACGGGGCTAGCGGGAGAGACCCAGTACTTC. The full variable domain, rest sourced from reference TRBV30 and TRBJ2-5, is SQTIHQWPATLVQPVGSPLSLECTVEGTSNPNLYWYRQAAGRGLQLLFYSVGIGQISSEVPQNLSASRPQDRQFILSSKKLLLSDSGFYLCAWITGLAGETQYFGPGTRLLVL.

This clonotype has at least ten counts. V is TRBV29-1 and J is TRBJ2-7; weak D call: TRBD2 (5 bases). This CDR3 region has 11 residues. Germline-derived CDR1 and CDR2 are SQVTM and ANQGSEA. Trimming pared 5 bases from V and 4 bases from J, leaving 9 bases between. CDR3 DNA sequence: TGCAGCGTTTTTCGGGGATACGAGCAGTACTTC. Protein product: CSVFRGYEQYF.